Below, one T cell receptor beta chain is given with its context. The antigen is not known. CDR1 is LNHDA, CDR2 SQIVND, per germline (reference sequence). There are 14 residues in the CDR3. Trimming removed 4 bases at V and 6 bases at J, with 13 bases between. These data are taken from a study of graft-versus-host responses after intestinal transplantation. Study summary: Transplants were multivisceral, liver-intestinal, or isolated intestinal.

Sequenced by immunoSEQ multiplex PCR; TCRdb stores in-frame clones only, minus some. The sample shows some 87,000 clones, over 85% of them seen only once. Study-level findings and limits: Patients with graft-donor T cell macrochimerism had high graft-versus-host to host-versus-graft clonal ratios in allografts. Early after transplant, HvG declines were associated with peak levels of circulating GvH clones.

Sample: unstimulated CD4+ T cells sorted from spleen or lymph node cells, taken before intestinal transplant. The chain links TRBV19 to TRBJ2-1; D is possibly TRBD1 or TRBD2 (5 bases each). The clonotype was recovered from a human donor who received an intestinal transplant. The CDR3 region has the DNA TGTGCCAGTAGTACCCCCGGGGCGGTCAATGAGCAGTTCTTC. This translates into CASSTPGAVNEQFF.